This T cell receptor beta chain was found in a study of identical twins. Germline CDR1 LNHDA, CDR2 SQIVND (reference sequence). This CDR3 has 13 amino acids. The V end lost 10 bases, the J end lost 1 base, and 13 bases lay between the germline ends. TCRdb reprocessed the 5' RACE reads with MiXCR, giving one entry per CDR3 protein. The table lists nearly 250,000 distinct CDR3 sequences, approximately 7% of them singletons. The same data also contributed to another study, on yellow fever vaccine responses in identical twins.

The specimen was memory (CD45RO+) T cells sorted from blood. The receptor was isolated from a woman aged 18-29 years in good health. The chain is built from TRBV19 and TRBJ1-1; D unresolved. Written as DNA, the CDR3 is TGTGCCACCCTCAATTTACAGAACACTGAAGCTTTCTTT. Amino acids: CATLNLQNTEAFF.